What follows are 4 T cell receptor beta chains derived from one specimen sequenced in a study of human T cells and chemical hapten exposure. A single record per CDR3 protein comes from TCRdb applying MiXCR to the RACE reads. The repertoire holds around 39,000 distinct CDR3 sequences, with 5.5% to 7.5% as singletons. The time point was: patch test 1, 2 weeks after DPC sensitization. Treatment in this sample: therapeutic diphenylcyclopropenone sensitization with weekly scalp DPC. Unfractionated whole blood was the source from which total RNA was extracted. Sequencing used whole blood, obtained in connection with sensitization to the hapten diphenylcyclopropenone (DPC). All receptors derive from a woman aged 25 to 39 with alopecia areata. Some clones in this sample may be carry-over from other donors' samples.

The V gene is TRBV9, the J gene TRBJ1-5; 8 bases line up with TRBD1. The germline V gene has CDR1 SGDLS and CDR2 YYNGEE. The CDR3 spans 14 residues. V shed 3 bases, J shed 3 bases, and the junction held 2 bases outside the gene matches. The CDR3 is CASSAGGTNQPQHF. The CDR3 DNA follows: TGTGCCAGCAGCGCAGGGGGCACCAATCAGCCCCAGCATTTT.

There are many counts of this clonotype. In nucleotides, the CDR3 is TGTGCCAGCAGCTCAAGCGGGACAGGGGGCTTAAGGACCGGGGAGCTGTTTTTT. Protein product: CASSSSGTGGLRTGELFF. J is TRBJ2-2 and V is TRBV7-2, with 12 bases that match TRBD1. CDR3 length: 18 residues. Trimming at V came to 4 bases and at J to 5 bases, leaving 11 bases not matched to a gene. Germline V gene sequence: CDR1 SGHTA, CDR2 FQGNSA.

This rearrangement joins TRBV27 to TRBJ2-1; a weak D match, TRBD2 (7 bases). CDR1 and CDR2 (germline): MNHEY, SMNVEV (reference sequence). V lost 0 bases, J lost 9 bases, and 15 bases lay in between. The CDR3 is made up of 15 amino acids. DNA of the CDR3: TGTGCCAGCAGTTTATCACGGGGGGCTCTAAGTGAGCAGTTCTTC. It is translated as CASSLSRGALSEQFF.

The J gene is TRBJ1-5, the V gene TRBV27, with unresolved D. Trimming took off 3 bases at V and 3 bases at J, with 6 bases between the two ends. CDR1 and CDR2 from the germline V gene are MNHEY and SMNVEV (reference sequence). CDR3 length equals 13 residues. CDR3 DNA: TGTGCCAGCAGTTTGGCCAACAATCAGCCCCAGCATTTT. Protein product: CASSLANNQPQHF.